The rows below give T cell receptor beta chains drawn from one sample of a study of shared clonotypes between healthy human individuals. Measured with immunoSEQ multiplex PCR; TCRdb has only the in-frame clones, and not every one. The sample holds a few hundred thousand clones, around 90% seen once. The specimen was memory CD8+ T cells sorted from blood. The receptors stem from a young man in good health. The CDR3 runs from the conserved cysteine through the conserved F or W. Each record gives: V gene, J gene, clone size, D gene, CDR3 length, CDR3 protein, CDR3 DNA. A D gene is named only where the DNA matches it firmly. Part of the rows lack a size; the others show once, few, many or a class for expanded clones.

TRBV10-1	TRBJ1-1	-	TRBD1	13	CASKGRGPTEAFF	TGCGCCAGCAAGGGCAGGGGGCCAACTGAAGCTTTCTTT
TRBV7-9	TRBJ2-3	-	TRBD1	19	CASSSGQFPLLASTDTQYF	TGTGCCAGCAGCTCGGGACAGTTCCCTCTTCTTGCTAGCACAGATACGCAGTATTTT
TRBV10-3	TRBJ2-1	-	TRBD2	14	CASGTSGSYNEQFF	TGTGCCTCCGGGACTAGCGGCAGCTACAATGAGCAGTTCTTC
TRBV10-3	TRBJ1-4	-	TRBD1	19	CAISESPGQGVSLGEKLFF	TGTGCCATCAGTGAGTCCCCGGGACAGGGGGTCAGCTTAGGTGAAAAACTGTTTTTT
TRBV6-5	TRBJ2-1	-	-	14	CASSYNEGVNEQFF	TGTGCCAGCAGTTATAACGAGGGAGTCAATGAGCAGTTCTTC
TRBV15	TRBJ2-7	once	-	14	CATSRGDTSYEQYF	TGTGCCACCAGCAGGGGGGACACCTCCTACGAGCAGTACTTC
TRBV5-1	TRBJ2-3	-	-	13	CASSRYRLDTQYF	TGCGCCAGCAGCCGGTACCGTCTTGATACGCAGTATTTT
TRBV13	TRBJ2-5	-	TRBD2	16	CASSSRLAAYQETQYF	TGTGCCAGCAGCTCGAGACTAGCGGCCTACCAAGAGACCCAGTACTTC
TRBV20-1	TRBJ2-7	-	-	11	CSARERAQEYF	TGCAGTGCTAGAGAAAGGGCGCAGGAGTACTTC
TRBV5-1	TRBJ1-6	-	-	18	CASSLGDMRSSYNSPLHF	TGCGCCAGCAGCTTGGGGGATATGAGGAGCTCCTATAATTCACCCCTCCACTTT
TRBV28	TRBJ1-2	-	-	14	CASSLQQNLYGYTF	TGTGCCAGCAGTTTACAACAGAACCTCTATGGCTACACCTTC
TRBV28	TRBJ2-7	medium-sized	-	11	CASSFNSEQYF	TGTGCCAGCAGTTTTAATAGCGAGCAGTACTTC
TRBV5-1	TRBJ1-1	-	-	16	CASSLVTGPLNTEAFF	TGCGCCAGCAGCTTGGTTACAGGGCCCCTCAACACTGAAGCTTTCTTT
TRBV11-3	TRBJ2-3	-	TRBD2	14	CASSFRDYPDTQYF	TGTGCCAGCAGCTTCCGGGACTACCCCGATACGCAGTATTTT
TRBV29-1	TRBJ2-2	-	-	11	CSVELTGELFF	TGCAGCGTTGAACTCACCGGGGAGCTGTTTTTT
TRBV5-6	TRBJ2-1	-	-	15	CASSSWGRLYNEQFF	TGTGCCAGCAGCTCTTGGGGCAGGCTGTACAATGAGCAGTTCTTC
TRBV6-5	TRBJ1-1	-	-	14	CASSYSEGTTEAFF	TGTGCCAGCAGTTACTCGGAGGGAACCACTGAAGCTTTCTTT
TRBV2	TRBJ1-2	-	-	11	CASESNYGYTF	TGTGCCAGCGAAAGCAACTATGGCTACACCTTC
TRBV5-1	TRBJ2-7	-	-	14	CASSLAVGVYEQYF	TGCGCCAGCAGCTTGGCGGTAGGGGTCTACGAGCAGTACTTC
TRBV6-5	TRBJ2-1	-	-	12	CASSHGGNEQFF	TGTGCCAGCAGTCACGGCGGCAATGAGCAGTTCTTC
TRBV6-5	TRBJ1-1	-	TRBD1	15	CASSYSTGGATEAFF	TGTGCCAGCAGTTACTCGACAGGGGGGGCGACTGAAGCTTTCTTT
TRBV5-4	TRBJ1-1	-	-	14	CASRRTATNTEAFF	TGTGCCAGCAGGAGGACAGCGACGAACACTGAAGCTTTCTTT
TRBV13	TRBJ2-1	-	-	13	CASSLALRSEQFF	TGTGCCAGCAGCTTAGCCCTGCGTAGTGAGCAGTTCTTC
TRBV27	TRBJ1-2	-	TRBD1	19	CASSLIVDRGVYFVYGYTF	TGTGCCAGCAGTTTGATTGTCGACAGGGGAGTTTATTTCGTCTATGGCTACACCTTC
TRBV21-1	TRBJ2-2	-	-	16	CASGVPSFRDTGELFF	TGTGCCAGCGGTGTGCCCTCCTTTAGGGACACCGGGGAGCTGTTTTTT
TRBV5-4	TRBJ2-7	-	-	16	CASSFAPLDSTYEQYF	TGTGCCAGCTCCTTCGCCCCCCTAGACTCGACCTACGAGCAGTACTTC
TRBV30	TRBJ1-2	-	-	14	CAWSTGTGFYGYTF	TGTGCCTGGTCGACCGGGACTGGGTTTTATGGCTACACCTTC
TRBV19	TRBJ1-1	-	TRBD1	16	CASSLGSQGPNTEAFF	TGTGCCAGTAGCTTAGGATCACAGGGGCCGAACACTGAAGCTTTCTTT
TRBV6-5	TRBJ2-7	-	-	13	CASSYSDGYEQYF	TGTGCCAGCAGTTACTCGGACGGGTACGAGCAGTACTTC